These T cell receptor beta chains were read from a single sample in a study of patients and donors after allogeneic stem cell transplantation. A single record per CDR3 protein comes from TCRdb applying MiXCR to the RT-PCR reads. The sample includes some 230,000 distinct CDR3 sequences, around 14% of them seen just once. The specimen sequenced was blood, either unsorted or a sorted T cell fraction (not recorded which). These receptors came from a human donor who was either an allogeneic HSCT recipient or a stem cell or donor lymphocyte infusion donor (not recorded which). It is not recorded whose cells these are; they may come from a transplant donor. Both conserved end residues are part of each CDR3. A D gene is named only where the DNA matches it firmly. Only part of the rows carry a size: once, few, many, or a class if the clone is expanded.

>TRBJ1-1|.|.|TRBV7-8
TGTGCCAGCAGCTTACGAGGAGAAGCTTTCTTT
CASSLRGEAFF
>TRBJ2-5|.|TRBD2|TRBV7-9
TGTGCCAGCAGTTCGATCACTAGCGGGAGTGAGACCCAGTACTTC
CASSSITSGSETQYF
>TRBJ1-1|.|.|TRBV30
TGTGCCTGGAGTACACCCCGAGGGGTGAACACTGAAGCTTTCTTT
CAWSTPRGVNTEAFF
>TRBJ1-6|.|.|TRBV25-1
TGTGCCAGCCGCGTTGATGGGTCTGGTAATTCACCCCTCCACTTT
CASRVDGSGNSPLHF
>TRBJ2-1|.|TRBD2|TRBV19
TGTGCCAGTAGTATAAACGGGGGGGCTGGCTACAATGAGCAGTTCTTC
CASSINGGAGYNEQFF
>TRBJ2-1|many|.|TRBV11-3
TGTGCCAGCAGCTTAGGGGGCGGGGGCCACAATGAGCAGTTCTTC
CASSLGGGGHNEQFF
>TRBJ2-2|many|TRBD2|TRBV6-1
TGTGCCATAGAGTGGTCAGCGGGGAACGGGGAGCTGTTTTTT
CAIEWSAGNGELFF
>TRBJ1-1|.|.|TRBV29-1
TGCAGCGCCTTTAAGGGGGGGGTAATCGCTGAAGCTTTCTTT
CSAFKGGVIAEAFF
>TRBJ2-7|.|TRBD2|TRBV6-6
TGTGCCAGTAGGACTAGCGCCGGCGAGCAGTACTTC
CASRTSAGEQYF
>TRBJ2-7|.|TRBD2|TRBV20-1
TGCAGTGTTCGAGGCCCTAGCGGGAGCCTCAACTACGAGCAGTACTTC
CSVRGPSGSLNYEQYF
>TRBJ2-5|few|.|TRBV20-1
TGCAGTGCTCCCCCCGGGGGTCCGCGAGAGACCCAGTACTTC
CSAPPGGPRETQYF
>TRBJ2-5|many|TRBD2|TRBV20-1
TGCAGTGCTACGAAAGCGGGACTAGCGGGAGTATACCAAGAGACCCAGTACTTC
CSATKAGLAGVYQETQYF
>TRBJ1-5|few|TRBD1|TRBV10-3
TGTGCCATCAGTGACCCCGGGACAGGAATCCGACATTTT
CAISDPGTGIRHF
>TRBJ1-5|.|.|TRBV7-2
TGTGCCAGCAGCTCGGACTCAGGAAGGGGTCAGCCCCAGCATTTT
CASSSDSGRGQPQHF
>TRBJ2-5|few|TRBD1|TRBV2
TGTGCCAGCAGCGGACAGGAGGAGACCCAGTACTTC
CASSGQEETQYF
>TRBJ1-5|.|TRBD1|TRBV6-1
TGTGCCAGCAGTCCCGTCTCTCGGACAGGACTGGGGTTAGGTCAGCCCCAGCATTTT
CASSPVSRTGLGLGQPQHF
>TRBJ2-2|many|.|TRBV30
TGTGCCTGGAGTGTGGTTCAGGGGACCGGGGAGCTGTTTTTT
CAWSVVQGTGELFF
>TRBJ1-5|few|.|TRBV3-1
TGTGCCAGCAGCCAGGAGGGGGGCGCAAGGCAGCCCCAGCATTTT
CASSQEGGARQPQHF
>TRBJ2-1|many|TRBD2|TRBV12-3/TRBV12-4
TGTGCCAGCACCCGAGCGGGAGGGGATGAGCAGTTCTTC
CASTRAGGDEQFF
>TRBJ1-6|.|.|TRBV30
TGTGCCTGGGGCGGGAAGGGGGGAATAATTGGACCCCTCCACTTT
CAWGGKGGIIGPLHF
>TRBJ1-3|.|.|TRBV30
TGTGCCTGGAAACAAGGGGCCGGAAACACCATATATTTT
CAWKQGAGNTIYF
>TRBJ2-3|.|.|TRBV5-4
TGTGCCAGCAGCTTGGGACTAGGAGACACAGATACGCAGTATTTT
CASSLGLGDTDTQYF
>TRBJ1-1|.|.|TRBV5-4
TGTGCCAGCAGCCTTACAGCCCTGAGCACTGAAGCTTTCTTT
CASSLTALSTEAFF
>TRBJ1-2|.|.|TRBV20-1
TGCAGTGCTAGACGCAGGGGCCTAAAGCACTATGGCTACACCTTC
CSARRRGLKHYGYTF
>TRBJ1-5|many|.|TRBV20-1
TGCAGTGCAACGGGTGGCAATCAGCCCCAGCATTTT
CSATGGNQPQHF
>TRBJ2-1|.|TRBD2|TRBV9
TGTGCCAGCAGCGTCCCCTCGGGACTAGCGGGAGCCAATGAGCAGTTCTTC
CASSVPSGLAGANEQFF
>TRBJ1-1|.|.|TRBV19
TGTGCCAGTAGTACAGGATGGAACACTGAAGCTTTCTTT
CASSTGWNTEAFF
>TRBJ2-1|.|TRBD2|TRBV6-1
TGTGCCAGCAGACGCGGAACTAGCGGGGGGGCTATTGAGCAGTTCTTC
CASRRGTSGGAIEQFF
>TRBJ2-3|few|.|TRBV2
TGTGCCAGCAGTGTAATGCGCACAGATACGCAGTATTTT
CASSVMRTDTQYF
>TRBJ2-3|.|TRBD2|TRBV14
TGTGCCAGCAGCCAAGACCTAGCGGGGGCCGGGGCGAGAACGCAGTATTTT
CASSQDLAGAGARTQYF
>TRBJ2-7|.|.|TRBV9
TGTGCCAGCAGCGTATTTGGGAGTGGCGAGCAGTACTTC
CASSVFGSGEQYF
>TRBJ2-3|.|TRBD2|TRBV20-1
TGCAGTGCCATCCCTTTGACTAGCGGCGTCACAGATACGCAGTATTTT
CSAIPLTSGVTDTQYF
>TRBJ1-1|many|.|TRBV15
TGTGCCACCAGCATAGGGGCGTCCACTGAAGCTTTCTTT
CATSIGASTEAFF
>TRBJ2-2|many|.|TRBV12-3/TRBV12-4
TGTGCCAGCAGTTTAGTGGCCCCGTCGAACACCGGGGAGCTGTTTTTT
CASSLVAPSNTGELFF
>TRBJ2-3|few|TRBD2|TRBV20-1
TGCAGTGCTCGCTTGGCGGGAGGGAGGAGCACAGATACGCAGTATTTT
CSARLAGGRSTDTQYF
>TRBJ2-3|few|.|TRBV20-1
TGCAGTGTCAAAGCCAGCGGCTATAGCACAGATACGCAGTATTTT
CSVKASGYSTDTQYF
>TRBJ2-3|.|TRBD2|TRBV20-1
TGCAGTGCTCCGGTCCCTAGCGGGGGGACCTCGGATACGCAGTATTTT
CSAPVPSGGTSDTQYF